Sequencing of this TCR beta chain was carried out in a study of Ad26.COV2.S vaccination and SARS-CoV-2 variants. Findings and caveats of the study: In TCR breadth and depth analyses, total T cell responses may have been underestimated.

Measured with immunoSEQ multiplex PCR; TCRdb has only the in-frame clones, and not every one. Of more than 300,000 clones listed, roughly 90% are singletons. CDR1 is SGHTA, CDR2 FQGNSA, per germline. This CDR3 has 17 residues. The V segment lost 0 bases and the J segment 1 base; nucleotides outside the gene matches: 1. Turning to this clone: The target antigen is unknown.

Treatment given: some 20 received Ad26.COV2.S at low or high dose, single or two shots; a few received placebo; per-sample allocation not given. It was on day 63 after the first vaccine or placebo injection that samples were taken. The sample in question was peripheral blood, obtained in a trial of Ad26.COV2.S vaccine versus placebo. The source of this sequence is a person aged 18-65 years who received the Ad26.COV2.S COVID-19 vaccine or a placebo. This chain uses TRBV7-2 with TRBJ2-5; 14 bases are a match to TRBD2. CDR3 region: CASSLAGLAGGQETQYF. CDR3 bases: TGTGCCAGCAGCTTAGCTGGACTAGCGGGGGGCCAAGAGACCCAGTACTTC. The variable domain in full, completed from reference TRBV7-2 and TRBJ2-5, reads GAGVSQSPSNKVTEKGKDVELRCDPISGHTALYWYRQSLGQGLEFLIYFQGNSAPDKSGLPSDRFSAERTGGSVSTLTIQRTQQEDSAVYLCASSLAGLAGGQETQYFGPGTRLLVL.